This is a list of T cell receptor beta chains from one sample in a study of response to subunit inactivated influenza vaccine. Via MiXCR, TCRdb re-called the RT-PCR reads, giving one row per CDR3 protein. The sample includes around 580,000 distinct CDR3 sequences, 12% of them seen just once. This material consisted of PBMCs from blood, taken on the day of vaccination. The receptors were sampled from a man in his forties or fifties who received an inactivated influenza vaccine. CDR3s include the opening cysteine and the closing phenylalanine or tryptophan. D genes are given only for firm matches. The size entry is marked missing in some rows and otherwise reads once, few, many or a size class.

CDR3aa	CDR3nt	j_gene	v_gene	abundance	d_gene
CSARDKVAGWEDTQYF	TGCAGTGCTAGAGATAAGGTAGCGGGGTGGGAAGATACGCAGTATTTT	TRBJ2-3	TRBV20-1	NA	TRBD2
CSVAPPGTDTQYF	TGCAGCGTTGCCCCTCCCGGAACAGATACGCAGTATTTT	TRBJ2-3	TRBV29-1	NA	NA
CAISGPMDLSSYNEQFF	TGTGCCATCAGTGGCCCCATGGACTTAAGCTCCTACAATGAGCAGTTCTTC	TRBJ2-1	TRBV10-3	NA	NA
CATRRLAVTDTQYF	TGTGCCACCAGGAGGCTAGCGGTCACAGATACGCAGTATTTT	TRBJ2-3	TRBV15	NA	TRBD2
CSASGASNQPQHF	TGCAGTGCTAGTGGGGCGAGCAATCAGCCCCAGCATTTT	TRBJ1-5	TRBV20-1	few	NA
CASSLGQGETQYF	TGTGCCAGCAGTTTGGGACAGGGAGAGACCCAGTACTTC	TRBJ2-5	TRBV5-1	many	TRBD1
CASSPHRFPSTDTQYF	TGTGCCAGCAGCCCTCACAGGTTTCCAAGCACAGATACGCAGTATTTT	TRBJ2-3	TRBV7-8	few	NA
CASSVGLAGGETQYF	TGTGCCAGCAGCGTAGGACTAGCGGGAGGAGAGACCCAGTACTTC	TRBJ2-5	TRBV9	many	TRBD2
CASSFSGGLNTEAFF	TGCGCCAGCAGCTTTTCGGGGGGCCTAAACACTGAAGCTTTCTTT	TRBJ1-1	TRBV5-1	few	NA
CASSYSIYRGGTDEQFF	TGTGCCAGCAGTTACTCGATTTACCGGGGGGGAACCGATGAGCAGTTCTTC	TRBJ2-1	TRBV6-5	few	TRBD2
CASSALGTSVREQFF	TGTGCCAGCAGCGCCTTGGGGACTAGCGTACGTGAGCAGTTCTTC	TRBJ2-1	TRBV9	NA	TRBD2
CATSDLGVEQYF	TGTGCCACCAGTGATCTGGGGGTCGAGCAGTACTTC	TRBJ2-7	TRBV24-1	NA	NA
CASSQDRQLILSFYGYTF	TGTGCCAGCAGCCAAGATCGACAGCTAATCCTCTCGTTCTATGGCTACACCTTC	TRBJ1-2	TRBV3-1	NA	NA
CASSLGTGIHVYGYTF	TGCGCCAGCAGCTTGGGGACAGGGATTCATGTCTATGGCTACACCTTC	TRBJ1-2	TRBV5-1	NA	TRBD1
CASIRNRDGHNEQFF	TGTGCCAGCATCAGAAACAGGGATGGTCACAATGAGCAGTTCTTC	TRBJ2-1	TRBV6-2/TRBV6-3	NA	NA
CASSPPMRRAQETQYF	TGTGCCAGCTCACCACCGATGCGTAGGGCCCAAGAGACCCAGTACTTC	TRBJ2-5	TRBV18	NA	NA
CATSRVGEGGELFF	TGTGCCACCAGCAGAGTGGGGGAGGGCGGGGAGCTGTTTTTT	TRBJ2-2	TRBV15	NA	TRBD2
CSAPPLAKNIQYF	TGCAGTGCCCCCCCACTAGCCAAAAACATTCAGTACTTC	TRBJ2-4	TRBV20-1	NA	NA
CASSPPPPTDTQYF	TGTGCCAGCAGTCCTCCCCCCCCAACAGATACGCAGTATTTT	TRBJ2-3	TRBV6-1	NA	NA
CASSYFSGGTSGKNEQFF	TGTGCCAGCAGTTACTTCTCCGGAGGGACTAGCGGGAAAAATGAGCAGTTCTTC	TRBJ2-1	TRBV6-2/TRBV6-3	NA	TRBD2
CASSLLARNEQFF	TGTGCCAGCAGCCTCCTAGCTCGCAATGAGCAGTTCTTC	TRBJ2-1	TRBV5-6	many	NA
CSASGLGSAGGSYNEQFF	TGCAGTGCAAGTGGTCTAGGTAGCGCTGGAGGCTCCTACAATGAGCAGTTCTTC	TRBJ2-1	TRBV20-1	NA	NA
CASSHAGSRTDTQYF	TGTGCCAGCAGCCACGCAGGGTCCCGCACAGATACGCAGTATTTT	TRBJ2-3	TRBV5-6	many	NA
CATSDYRGETQYF	TGTGCCACCAGTGACTACAGGGGAGAGACCCAGTACTTC	TRBJ2-5	TRBV24-1	few	TRBD1
CASSPQARAGYTF	TGTGCCAGCAGCCCTCAGGCGAGGGCTGGCTACACCTTC	TRBJ1-2	TRBV9	few	NA
CATSSAGQGTGEQYF	TGTGCCACCAGCAGTGCGGGACAGGGAACCGGCGAGCAGTACTTC	TRBJ2-7	TRBV15	NA	TRBD1
CASSPVWWETQYF	TGTGCCAGCAGTCCGGTGTGGTGGGAGACCCAGTACTTC	TRBJ2-5	TRBV6-2/TRBV6-3	NA	NA
CSATKAGEPDTQYF	TGCAGTGCTACAAAAGCGGGAGAGCCAGATACGCAGTATTTT	TRBJ2-3	TRBV20-1	NA	TRBD2
CASRPQGIGQETQYF	TGCGCCAGCAGACCGCAGGGGATAGGCCAAGAGACCCAGTACTTC	TRBJ2-5	TRBV5-1	NA	NA
CASSHPGTKNEQFF	TGCGCCAGCAGCCACCCCGGAACAAAGAATGAGCAGTTCTTC	TRBJ2-1	TRBV4-1	few	NA
CATSDRDSGTQYF	TGTGCCACCAGTGACAGGGACTCGGGGACCCAGTACTTC	TRBJ2-5	TRBV24-1	NA	NA
CASTASHYEKLFF	TGTGCCAGCACGGCCAGCCACTATGAAAAACTGTTTTTT	TRBJ1-4	TRBV6-6	few	NA
CAWTTGYEQYF	TGTGCCTGGACGACTGGGTACGAGCAGTACTTC	TRBJ2-7	TRBV30	few	NA
CATADRAITGELFF	TGTGCCACCGCCGACAGGGCGATCACCGGGGAGCTGTTTTTT	TRBJ2-2	TRBV24-1	few	TRBD1
CASSLPTGGAHNEQFF	TGTGCCAGCAGTTTGCCGACAGGGGGCGCCCACAATGAGCAGTTCTTC	TRBJ2-1	TRBV12-3/TRBV12-4	NA	TRBD1
CAISLRDIGTDTQHF	TGTGCCATCAGCCTCCGGGACATAGGCACAGATACGCAGCATTTT	TRBJ1-5	TRBV10-3	NA	NA
CAWSRASGGYNEQFF	TGTGCCTGGAGTAGGGCTAGCGGGGGGTACAATGAGCAGTTCTTC	TRBJ2-1	TRBV30	few	TRBD2
CASSDSGNSPLHF	TGTGCCAGCAGTGATTCAGGGAATTCACCCCTCCACTTT	TRBJ1-6	TRBV25-1	many	NA
CASSVAPGVGHGYTF	TGTGCCAGCAGCGTAGCTCCTGGGGTCGGGCATGGCTACACCTTC	TRBJ1-2	TRBV9	NA	NA
CASSLGARGQTQYF	TGTGCCAGCAGTTTAGGAGCGAGGGGGCAGACCCAGTACTTC	TRBJ2-5	TRBV12-3/TRBV12-4	NA	TRBD1
CASSLLSVSERNEQYF	TGTGCCAGCAGCTTATTAAGTGTGTCCGAAAGGAACGAGCAGTACTTC	TRBJ2-7	TRBV7-2	many	NA
CASSSQGTNVLTF	TGTGCCAGCAGCTCCCAGGGAACCAACGTCCTGACTTTC	TRBJ2-6	TRBV5-4	few	NA
CSARGILELDTQYF	TGCAGTGCTAGGGGGATTCTAGAGCTAGATACGCAGTATTTT	TRBJ2-3	TRBV20-1	few	NA
CASSPSLAGASYNEQFF	TGTGCCAGCAGCCCCTCTCTAGCGGGAGCCTCTTACAATGAGCAGTTCTTC	TRBJ2-1	TRBV7-3	NA	TRBD2
CASSSHDNEQFF	TGTGCCAGCAGCTCTCATGACAATGAGCAGTTCTTC	TRBJ2-1	TRBV5-6	NA	NA
CAIRDTGNLWTGELFF	TGTGCCATCAGGGACACAGGGAATTTATGGACCGGGGAGCTGTTTTTT	TRBJ2-2	TRBV10-3	NA	NA
CASSFSVRGSSKTQYF	TGTGCCAGCAGCTTCAGCGTTCGCGGGAGTTCAAAGACCCAGTACTTC	TRBJ2-5	TRBV7-2	NA	TRBD2
CASSYVGSSPYEQYF	TGTGCCAGCAGTTACGTGGGGTCATCCCCCTACGAGCAGTACTTC	TRBJ2-7	TRBV6-5	NA	NA
CASSLLGGEQYF	TGTGCCAGCAGTTTATTAGGGGGTGAGCAGTACTTC	TRBJ2-7	TRBV12-3/TRBV12-4	many	NA
CASSAQKRSRATNEKLFF	TGTGCCAGCAGCGCCCAGAAGAGGTCCCGCGCAACTAATGAAAAACTGTTTTTT	TRBJ1-4	TRBV11-2	NA	NA